This T cell receptor beta chain was sequenced during a study of T cell changes during pregnancy in multiple sclerosis. Sequencing was performed with immunoSEQ multiplex PCR; in TCRdb, only in-frame clones are kept and a portion is missing. The data contain approximately 80,000 clones, about 90% of them singletons. Between the trimmed V and J ends, which lost 1 base and 1 base, there was a span of 8 bases. CDR1 SGHTA and CDR2 FQGNSA come from the germline V gene. CDR3 length: 15 amino acids. The sample consisted of PBMCs, taken in the first trimester of pregnancy. V usage is TRBV7-2 and J usage is TRBJ2-1; weak D call: TRBD1 (6 bases). The receptor was isolated from a female donor in good health, serving as a control in a pregnancy study. Some clones in this sample may be carry-over from other donors' samples. The CDR3 nucleotides are TGTGCCAGCAGCTTAGTTCAGGGGTCCTACAATGAGCAGTTCTTC. Its translation: CASSLVQGSYNEQFF.